These 24 T cell receptor beta chains share one sample of origin, sequenced in a study of CD8+CD57+ T cells in acquired aplastic anemia. Profiling that covered TCR beta VDJ and CDR3 relied on genomic DNA as its template. One entry per CDR3 protein, called by TCRdb with MiXCR from the reads. The repertoire holds fewer than 85,000 distinct CDR3 sequences, about 70% seen once, with approximately 78% in the top ten. Patients picked for sequencing had shown CD8+CD57+ cell expansion detected by flow cytometry. Sequencing used sorted CD4+, CD8+, or CD8+CD57+ T cells (not recorded which) from PBMCs. All receptors derive from a human donor with aplastic anemia.

The V and J genes are TRBV4-1 and TRBJ2-7; 10 positions match TRBD2. Germline lookup yields CDR1 MGHRA and CDR2 YSYEKL. The CDR3 sequence is 17 residues long. The trim removed 2 bases at V and 1 base at J, leaving 8 bases unmatched. Written as DNA, the CDR3 is TGCGCCAGCAGCCAACAGGCTAGCGGGGGACCTTCCTACGAGCAGTACTTC. Residues: CASSQQASGGPSYEQYF.

This clonotype was counted many times. The chain is built from TRBV11-2 and TRBJ1-3; weak D call: TRBD1 (5 bases). Germline assignment: CDR1 SGHAT and CDR2 FQNNGV. This CDR3 is 16 amino acids long. V was cut by 2 bases and J by 0 bases, with 11 bases left in between. CDR3 DNA: TGTGCCAGCAGCTTATCTTGGGGACCCTCTGGAAACACCATATATTTT. This gives the protein CASSLSWGPSGNTIYF.

The gene calls are TRBV7-2 and TRBJ1-5, with D unclear. Germline V gene sequence: CDR1 SGHTA, CDR2 FQGNSA. The CDR3 is 14 residues long. V was trimmed by 1 base and J by 5 bases, leaving 9 bases between them. The CDR3 nucleotides read TGTGCCAGCAGCTTAGGATGGGGTGATCAGCCCCAGCATTTT. This gives the protein CASSLGWGDQPQHF.

The chain carries TRBV7-9 and TRBJ2-1; D is unclear. Trimming stripped 0 bases from V and 9 bases from J, with 0 bases between. Germline V gene data show CDR1 as SEHNR and CDR2 as FQNEAQ (reference sequence). This CDR3 comprises 10 residues. The chain's CDR3 is CASSLAEQFF. The DNA for the CDR3 is TGTGCCAGCAGCTTAGCTGAGCAGTTCTTC.

The chain joins TRBV6-1 to TRBJ2-1; D is unresolved. The germline V gene encodes CDR1 MNHNS and CDR2 SASEGT. The CDR3 runs to 12 residues. The ends were cut back, 6 bases at V and 5 bases at J, with 8 bases in the middle. The chain's CDR3 is CASRASDNEQFF. The CDR3 DNA sequence: TGTGCCAGCAGGGCCTCAGACAATGAGCAGTTCTTC.

The chain carries TRBV7-2 and TRBJ1-3; D call uncertain. V was clipped by 5 bases and J by 0 bases, with 8 bases between them. Germline assignment: CDR1 SGHTA and CDR2 FQGNSA. There are 14 residues in the CDR3. In DNA form, the CDR3 reads TGTGCCAGCAGCGTAGAGTTCTCTGGAAACACCATATATTTT. Amino acid sequence: CASSVEFSGNTIYF.

The J gene is TRBJ2-5, the V gene TRBV20-1; D may be TRBD1 or TRBD2 (6 bases each). V lost 4 bases and J lost 8, with 20 bases in between. CDR3 length: 14 residues. Germline values: CDR1 DFQATT, CDR2 SNEGSKA (reference sequence). The CDR3 region is CSAKRGVAADTQYF. Here the CDR3 DNA reads TGCAGTGCTAAGAGGGGGGTGGCCGCAGACACCCAGTACTTC.

CDR3 region: CASTGTGDSPLHF. In DNA form, the CDR3 reads TGTGCCAGCACCGGGACAGGGGATTCACCCCTCCACTTT. V gene TRBV7-2 combines with J gene TRBJ1-6; 10 nucleotides line up with TRBD1. Germline V gene sequence: CDR1 SGHTA, CDR2 FQGNSA. V lost 7 bases to trimming and J lost 8 bases; unmatched junction nucleotides: 2. There are 13 residues in the CDR3.

The CDR3 protein is CATRAEVTDTQYF. DNA for the CDR3: TGTGCCACCAGGGCAGAGGTCACAGATACGCAGTATTTT. The chain combines TRBV24-1 with TRBJ2-3, with no clear D. V was shortened by 7 bases and J by 2 bases, with 9 bases between the two germline ends. The CDR3 is 13 residues long. CDR1 and CDR2 from the germline V gene are KGHDR and SFDVKD.

In this sample, this clonotype turned up a few times. This rearrangement joins TRBV5-5 to TRBJ2-2; D not certain. V was cut by 0 bases and J by 4 bases, with 13 bases left in between. CDR1 SGHKS and CDR2 YYEKEE come from the germline V gene (reference sequence). The CDR3 loop spans 16 amino acids. The CDR3: CASSLEWVVGTGELFF. The CDR3 DNA reads as TGTGCCAGCAGCTTGGAGTGGGTTGTAGGCACCGGGGAGCTGTTTTTT.

This clonotype turned up a few times. The V and J genes are TRBV19 and TRBJ1-2; D is unclear. Looked up from germline, CDR1 is LNHDA and CDR2 is SQIVND (reference sequence). V lost 7 bases and J lost 8, with 8 bases in between. CDR3 length equals 10 residues. CDR3 nucleotide sequence: TGTGCCAGTAATTCCGACGGCTACACCTTC. Protein: CASNSDGYTF.

The chain joins TRBV7-9 to TRBJ2-7; TRBD2 is a possible D gene (5 bases). The CDR3 has 13 amino acids. The germline CDR1 and CDR2 sequences are SEHNR and FQNEAQ (reference sequence). Between the trimmed V and J ends, which lost 5 bases and 3 bases, there was a span of 11 bases. CDR3 amino acids: CASSPPAGYEQYF. The CDR3 nucleotides are TGTGCCAGCAGCCCCCCGGCGGGCTACGAGCAGTACTTC.

V is TRBV7-9 and J is TRBJ1-3; a weak D match, TRBD1 (5 bases). The CDR3 extends over 14 amino acids. Germline values: CDR1 SEHNR, CDR2 FQNEAQ (reference sequence). V shed 5 bases and J shed 0 bases, with 8 bases lying between them. The CDR3 nucleotides are TGTGCCAGCAGCCAAGGGGTCTCTGGAAACACCATATATTTT. It codes for CASSQGVSGNTIYF.

This clonotype was seen a few times. The V call is TRBV15, the J call TRBJ2-5; no firm D call. CDR1 and CDR2 from the germline V gene are LNHNV and YYDKDF (reference sequence). CDR3 length: 14 residues. V was cut by 1 base and J by 5 bases, with 11 bases left in between. The CDR3 spells CATSRVSRIETQYF. CDR3 nucleotides: TGTGCCACCAGCAGAGTATCCAGAATTGAGACCCAGTACTTC.

The V and J genes are TRBV29-1 and TRBJ2-2, with D perhaps assigned TRBD1 or TRBD2 (5 bases each). Germline CDR1 reads SQVTM; CDR2 reads ANQGSEA. The CDR3 is made up of 13 amino acids. Trimming pared 7 bases from V and 3 bases from J, leaving 12 bases between. The DNA of the CDR3 is TGCAGCGCGGGGCGGGCTCACACCGGGGAGCTGTTTTTT. Amino acids: CSAGRAHTGELFF.

CDR3 sequence: CASSLARGQRSYEQYF. In DNA, the CDR3 is TGTGCCAGCAGCTTAGCGCGGGGGCAACGCTCCTACGAGCAGTACTTC. The gene calls are TRBV11-1 and TRBJ2-7; D may be TRBD2 (7 bases). The ends were cut back, 0 bases at V and 0 bases at J, with 12 bases in the middle. The length of the CDR3 is 16 residues. CDR1 is SGHAT, CDR2 FQDESV, per germline (reference sequence).

This clonotype came up a few times. The chain is built from TRBV19 and TRBJ1-5, with 7 bases matching TRBD1. The CDR3 contains 15 residues. After removal of 5 bases from V and 7 bases from J, the junction contained 11 bases not matched to a gene. Germline V lookup: CDR1 LNHDA, CDR2 SQIVND (reference sequence). The DNA for the CDR3 is TGTGCCAGTAGTTCTACGACAGGGCGGAGACAGCCCCAGCATTTT. This encodes CASSSTTGRRQPQHF.

The chain employs TRBV2 and TRBJ1-2; D possibly corresponds to TRBD1 (5 bases). The CDR3 totals 14 residues. V gave up 9 bases and J gave up 7 bases, with 21 bases separating them. Looked up from germline, CDR1 is SNHLY and CDR2 is FYNNEI. CDR3 region: CASTNRAGALGYTF. The CDR3 nucleotides are TGTGCCAGTACAAACAGAGCCGGGGCACTTGGCTACACCTTC. Full variable domain (rest looked up from reference TRBV2 and TRBJ1-2): EPEVTQTPSHQVTQMGQEVILRCVPISNHLYFYWYRQILGQKVEFLVSFYNNEISEKSEIFDDQFSVERPDGSNFTLKIRSTKLEDSAMYFCASTNRAGALGYTFGSGTRLTVV.

This chain links TRBV7-2 with TRBJ2-5; D gene ambiguous. The CDR3 consists of 11 residues. The germline V and J ends were trimmed by 5 bases and 7 bases, with 8 bases remaining between them. Germline values: CDR1 SGHTA, CDR2 FQGNSA. CDR3 amino acids: CASSRGGTQYF. DNA of the CDR3: TGTGCCAGCAGCCGAGGCGGGACCCAGTACTTC.

The chain recombines TRBV15 with TRBJ1-2; D gene unclear. Germline V gives CDR1 LNHNV, CDR2 YYDKDF (reference sequence). The CDR3 has 15 residues. Trimming removed 0 bases from V and 7 bases from J, with 15 bases in between. The CDR3, as DNA: TGTGCCACCAGCAGAGATTTCCCATCCCCTGGTGGCTACACCTTC. This encodes CATSRDFPSPGGYTF.

The table lists this clonotype with a count of one. The chain recombines TRBV10-3 with TRBJ1-1, with a possible D match to TRBD1 (5 bases). Trimming removed 8 bases at V and 1 base at J, with 11 bases between. The germline V gene has CDR1 ENHRY and CDR2 SYGVKD. The CDR3 length is 13 residues. The CDR3 is CAILGRENTEAFF. The CDR3, as DNA: TGTGCCATCTTAGGCAGGGAGAACACTGAAGCTTTCTTT.

This chain links TRBV20-1 with TRBJ1-1, with TRBD1 as a possible D gene (6 bases). The CDR3 spans 16 residues. The ends were cut back, 4 bases at V and 4 bases at J, with 22 bases in the middle. CDR1 is DFQATT and CDR2 is SNEGSKA in the germline V gene (reference sequence). The CDR3 protein is CSAKTRRQVSGTEAFF. CDR3 nucleotide sequence: TGCAGTGCTAAGACCCGTCGACAGGTCTCCGGCACTGAAGCTTTCTTT.

On this clonotype: One junction end does not reproduce the germline sequence, and a read error may be involved. This rearrangement joins TRBV24-1 to TRBJ1-1, with TRBD1 matching over 7 bases. The CDR3 contains 17 residues. Per germline, CDR1 KGHDR and CDR2 SFDVKD. CDR3 amino acids: CATSDVDRQGINTEAFF. The DNA of the CDR3 is TGTGCCACCAGTGACGTTGACCGACAGGGAATCAACACTGAAGCCTTCTTT.

This clonotype was seen repeatedly, ten times or more. The chain couples TRBV9 to TRBJ1-1; D not certain. CDR1 and CDR2 from the germline V gene are SGDLS and YYNGEE. The V gene lost 3 bases and the J gene lost 0 bases, with 3 bases spanning the gap. The CDR3 is made up of 12 amino acids. The chain's CDR3 is CASSGMNTEAFF. The CDR3 DNA reads TGTGCCAGCAGCGGTATGAACACTGAAGCTTTCTTT.